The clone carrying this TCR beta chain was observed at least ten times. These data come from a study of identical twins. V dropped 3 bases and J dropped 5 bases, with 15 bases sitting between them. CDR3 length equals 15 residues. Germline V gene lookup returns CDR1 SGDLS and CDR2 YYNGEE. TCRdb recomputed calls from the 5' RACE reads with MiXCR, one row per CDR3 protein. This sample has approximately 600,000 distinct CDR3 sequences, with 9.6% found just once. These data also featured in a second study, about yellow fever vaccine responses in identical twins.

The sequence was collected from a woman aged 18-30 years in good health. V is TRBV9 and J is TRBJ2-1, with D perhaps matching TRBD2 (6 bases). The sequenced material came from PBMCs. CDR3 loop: CASSESPRGNNEQFF. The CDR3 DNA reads TGTGCCAGCAGCGAATCCCCCCGGGGGAACAATGAGCAGTTCTTC.